The next 23 T cell receptor beta chains were all read from a single sample in a study of T cells in tumors after PD-1 blockade. Using immunoSEQ multiplex PCR, the repertoire was profiled, and TCRdb retains in-frame clones only, with some absent. Of about 25,000 clones listed, 82% were seen once; the top ten hold 10% to 15%. The sample consisted of PBMCs, taken after anti-PD-1 treatment. All receptors derive from a human donor with basal cell carcinoma.

The J gene is TRBJ1-2, the V gene TRBV5-1, with D hard to call. The CDR3 totals 16 residues. CDR1 is SGHRS and CDR2 is YFSETQ in the germline V gene. The V end lost 0 bases, the J end lost 5 bases, and 17 bases lay between the germline ends. The CDR3 reads CASSLADGKGLYGYTF. The CDR3, as DNA: TGCGCCAGCAGCTTGGCGGATGGTAAAGGGTTATATGGCTACACCTTC.

The chain couples TRBV5-6 to TRBJ2-7; no definite D call. CDR3 length equals 13 residues. In germline, CDR1 is SGHDT, CDR2 YYEEEE. The V gene lost 2 bases and the J gene lost 4 bases, with 10 bases spanning the gap. CDR3 DNA: TGTGCCAGCAGCTTTGTCGCCGAATACGAGCAGTACTTC. Protein product: CASSFVAEYEQYF.

This chain links TRBV10-1 with TRBJ1-1; D gene unclear. V was pared by 6 bases and J by 1 base, with 9 bases between. The CDR3 is 13 amino acids. Germline V gives CDR1 WNHNN, CDR2 SYGVQD (reference sequence). For the CDR3, the DNA is TGCGCCAGCAGCGGGGAGACGAACACTGAAGCTTTCTTT. Translating gives CASSGETNTEAFF.

There are a few counts of this clone. This rearrangement joins TRBV6-2 or TRBV6-3 to TRBJ2-3; 7 bases match TRBD2. Per germline, CDR1 MNHEY and CDR2 SVGEGT. The trim removed 4 bases at V and 0 bases at J, leaving 4 bases unmatched. The CDR3 has 15 amino acids. In DNA, the CDR3 is TGTGCCAGCAGTTCCGAGGGAGGGAGCACAGATACGCAGTATTTT. It specifies CASSSEGGSTDTQYF.

This clone was detected only once. The gene calls are TRBV9 and TRBJ1-1; possibly TRBD1 for D (6 bases). The CDR3 extends over 13 amino acids. V shed 3 bases and J shed 5 bases, with 11 bases lying between them. Germline CDR1 reads SGDLS; CDR2 reads YYNGEE. The CDR3 DNA reads as TGTGCCAGCAGCGCCACAGGGAGGACTGAAGCTTTCTTT. Residues: CASSATGRTEAFF.

The J gene is TRBJ1-2, the V gene TRBV7-2; a weak D match, TRBD1 (5 bases). This CDR3 region has 15 residues. V shed 2 bases and J shed 4 bases, with 14 bases lying between them. Germline values: CDR1 SGHTA, CDR2 FQGNSA. This CDR3 is CASSLRVGDGYGYTF. The CDR3 DNA reads TGTGCCAGCAGCTTAAGGGTGGGGGACGGCTATGGCTACACCTTC.

V usage is TRBV12-3 or TRBV12-4 and J usage is TRBJ1-6, with unresolved D. The V and J ends lost 5 bases and 15 bases respectively, with 14 bases between them. The CDR3 spans 12 residues. CDR3 amino acids: CASSPPILDLHF. CDR3 DNA sequence: TGTGCCAGCAGTCCCCCCATATTAGACCTCCACTTT.

This clone was seen only once. The chain combines TRBV5-1 with TRBJ1-5; D gene ambiguous. The CDR3 is 18 amino acids. In germline, CDR1 is SGHRS, CDR2 YFSETQ. Trimming cost V 2 bases and J 0 bases, with 18 bases left between them. In nucleotides, the CDR3 is TGCGCCAGCAGCTTCATTTGTTCTGGCAGACATAGCAATCAGCCCCAGCATTTT. This sequence encodes CASSFICSGRHSNQPQHF.

The chain links TRBV15 to TRBJ1-4; D uncertain. The germline CDR1 and CDR2 sequences are LNHNV and YYDKDF (reference sequence). The length of the CDR3 is 15 residues. Between the trimmed V and J ends, which lost 3 bases and 2 bases, there was a span of 10 bases. CDR3: CATSRNRATNEKLFF. The DNA for the CDR3 is TGTGCCACCAGCAGGAACCGGGCCACTAATGAAAAACTGTTTTTT.

The count of this clone is one. The rearrangement links TRBV7-2 to TRBJ1-3; 7 bases fit TRBD1. CDR3 length: 17 amino acids. The ends lost 1 base at V and 3 bases at J; junction bases unmatched: 9. Germline V gene sequence: CDR1 SGHTA, CDR2 FQGNSA. CDR3 region: CASSLVSAGGGGNTIYF. CDR3 coding DNA: TGTGCCAGCAGCTTAGTTAGTGCAGGGGGTGGTGGAAACACCATATATTTT.

The chain uses TRBV3-1 (or the pseudogene TRBV3-2) and TRBJ2-5; D not certain. CDR3 size: 15 residues. Germline values: CDR1 LGHDT, CDR2 YNNKEL (reference sequence). V lost 1 base, J lost 4 bases, and 13 bases lay in between. CDR3 in amino acids: CASSQVPTMGETQYF. CDR3 nucleotides: TGTGCCAGCAGCCAAGTCCCTACTATGGGAGAGACCCAGTACTTC.

The genes are TRBV2 and TRBJ1-2, with TRBD1 as a possible D gene (6 bases). The germline V gene has CDR1 SNHLY and CDR2 FYNNEI. This CDR3 has 14 amino acids. The germline V and J ends were trimmed by 1 base and 2 bases, with 8 bases remaining between them. DNA of the CDR3: TGTGCCAGCAGTGAAGGACAGGCGAACTATGGCTACACCTTC. It yields the protein CASSEGQANYGYTF.

The chain employs TRBV15 and TRBJ2-5; D is uncertain. The germline CDR1 and CDR2 sequences are LNHNV and YYDKDF (reference sequence). V was trimmed by 2 bases and J by 2 bases, leaving 6 bases between them. The CDR3 is 13 amino acids. The DNA of the CDR3 is TGTGCCACCAGCAGACAGCTTCAAGAGACCCAGTACTTC. It codes for CATSRQLQETQYF.

V gene TRBV2 combines with J gene TRBJ2-7; a possible D gene is TRBD1 (7 bases). In germline, CDR1 is SNHLY, CDR2 FYNNEI. This CDR3 contains 13 residues. Trimming stripped 10 bases from V and 1 base from J, with 14 bases between. CDR3 amino acids: CAIQGGVSYEQYF. DNA of the CDR3: TGTGCCATCCAGGGGGGTGTTTCCTACGAGCAGTACTTC. Based on the CDR3 plus reference TRBV2 and TRBJ2-7, the full variable domain is EPEVTQTPSHQVTQMGQEVILRCVPISNHLYFYWYRQILGQKVEFLVSFYNNEISEKSEIFDDQFSVERPDGSNFTLKIRSTKLEDSAMYFCAIQGGVSYEQYFGPGTRLTVT.

DNA for the CDR3: TGCAGTGCTAGTGGGAGACAGGGTGGCACAGATACGCAGTATTTT. Translation: CSASGRQGGTDTQYF. The J gene is TRBJ2-3, the V gene TRBV20-1; 7 nucleotides agree with TRBD1. J gave up 1 base and V 3 bases, and 7 bases lay outside the gene matches. Germline CDR1 is DFQATT and CDR2 is SNEGSKA (reference sequence). CDR3 size: 15 residues.

The genes are TRBV7-9 and TRBJ2-2; D is undetermined. The V gene lost 4 bases and the J gene lost 3 bases, with 9 bases spanning the gap. Germline values: CDR1 SEHNR, CDR2 FQNEAQ (reference sequence). The length of the CDR3 is 14 residues. The DNA of the CDR3 is TGTGCCAGCAGCTCCTTTCTCCACACCGGGGAGCTGTTTTTT. It translates to CASSSFLHTGELFF.

V usage is TRBV15 and J usage is TRBJ1-1; 7 nucleotides line up with TRBD1. The CDR3 extends over 16 amino acids. V trimming: 1 base; J trimming: 5 bases; junction bases outside the gene matches: 10. Germline CDR1 reads LNHNV; CDR2 reads YYDKDF (reference sequence). CDR3 in amino acids: CATSRATGARETEAFF. Here the CDR3 DNA reads TGTGCCACCAGCAGAGCAACAGGGGCTCGGGAGACTGAAGCTTTCTTT.

The sample holds one count of this clone. The CDR3 region is CASSLRTSGANEQFF. For the CDR3, the DNA is TGTGCCAGCAGCCTAAGGACTAGCGGCGCAAATGAGCAGTTCTTC. This chain uses TRBV3-1 (or the pseudogene TRBV3-2) with TRBJ2-1, with TRBD2 identical over 10 bases. The CDR3 spans 15 residues. V dropped 4 bases and J dropped 7; count of bases not matched to a gene: 7. The V gene's germline CDR1 is LGHDT and CDR2 YNNKEL (reference sequence).

The V gene is TRBV9, the J gene TRBJ2-3, with 7 positions matching TRBD2. Germline V gene lookup returns CDR1 SGDLS and CDR2 YYNGEE. The junction had 6 bases not matched to a gene; V was cut back by 2 bases and J by 3 bases. This CDR3 is built from 15 residues. Written as DNA, the CDR3 is TGTGCCAGCAGCGTGGTGGGGGGGGAAACAGATACGCAGTATTTT. Translation gives CASSVVGGETDTQYF.

V gene TRBV4-1 combines with J gene TRBJ2-7; no clear D. CDR3 length: 14 amino acids. The V gene lost 0 bases and the J gene lost 4 bases, with 10 bases spanning the gap. In germline, CDR1 is MGHRA, CDR2 YSYEKL. The CDR3 DNA reads as TGCGCCAGCAGCCAAGATACTACTGAGTACGAGCAGTACTTC. Protein: CASSQDTTEYEQYF.

The CDR3 reads CASSVSPSGTAGYTF. The CDR3 DNA is TGTGCCAGCAGCGTATCCCCCTCCGGGACAGCCGGCTACACCTTC. V and J are TRBV9 and TRBJ1-2, with 7 positions matching TRBD1. Trimming at V came to 1 base and at J to 8 bases, leaving 11 bases not matched to a gene. The CDR3 is 15 residues long. CDR1 SGDLS and CDR2 YYNGEE come from the germline V gene.

The genes are TRBV3-1 (or the pseudogene TRBV3-2) and TRBJ1-2; weak D call: TRBD1 (5 bases). Looked up from germline, CDR1 is LGHDT and CDR2 is YNNKEL (reference sequence). There are 15 residues in the CDR3. V lost 1 base and J lost 14, with 23 bases in between. For the CDR3, the DNA is TGTGCCAGCAGCCAAGCCGAAACTCCACGGGGCAGACTTACCTTC. This sequence encodes CASSQAETPRGRLTF.

The rearrangement uses TRBV24-1 and TRBJ2-3, with unresolved D. The germline CDR1 and CDR2 sequences are KGHDR and SFDVKD. Trimming shortened V by 4 bases and J by 9 bases, and 16 bases separated the two germline ends. The CDR3 covers 14 residues. Written as DNA, the CDR3 is TGTGCCACCAGTGACCCGGGTGGTCCGCACACGCAGTATTTT. It encodes CATSDPGGPHTQYF.